Presented here are 2 T cell receptor beta chains from one specimen sequenced in a study of shared clonotypes between healthy human individuals. Measured with immunoSEQ multiplex PCR; TCRdb has only the in-frame clones, and not every one. This table has fewer than 1.4 million clones, 75% to 80% appearing once. The sample taken for sequencing was memory CD4+ T cells from PBMCs. The subset is: CD45RA-negative fraction. These receptor sequences come from a man aged 18 to 30 in good health. Some clones in this sample may be carry-over from other donors' samples.

The chain combines TRBV23-1 with TRBJ1-5; TRBD1 might be the D (5 bases). TRBV23-1 is an open reading frame whose function is uncertain. CDR3 size: 19 residues. Trimming pared 7 bases from V and 6 bases from J, leaving 31 bases between. Here the CDR3 reads CASTSQPTSGTLAPQPQHF. CDR3 coding DNA: TGCGCCAGCACCTCGCAGCCTACGTCCGGGACTCTCGCCCCTCAGCCCCAGCATTTT.

J is TRBJ1-5 and V is TRBV27; D remains unclear. The germline gives CDR1 MNHEY, CDR2 SMNVEV (reference sequence). Trimming took off 1 base at V and 0 bases at J, with 16 bases between the two ends. There are 18 residues in the CDR3. The DNA for the CDR3 is TGTGCCAGCAGTTTATACCCCTGGCAGACCTATAGCAATCAGCCCCAGCATTTT. As protein: CASSLYPWQTYSNQPQHF.